This is a list of T cell receptor beta chains from one sample in a study of blood T cell repertoires in COVID-19. Libraries were prepared by immunoSEQ multiplex PCR; TCRdb keeps only in-frame clonotypes and omits some of them. This sample carries some 180,000 clones, about 88% of them seen once, and the ten largest clones take roughly a sixth. The sequenced sample consisted of peripheral blood. The origin of the receptors is a man in his forties or fifties with COVID-19, enrolled during active disease. CDR3s leave out the opening cysteine and the closing phenylalanine or tryptophan.

V gene: TRBV19
J gene: TRBJ1-2
CDR3 length: 9
CDR3 protein: ASEAGYGYT

V gene: TRBV6-6
J gene: TRBJ2-2
CDR3 length: 12
CDR3 protein: ASISQGNTGELF

V gene: TRBV7-2
J gene: TRBJ1-2
CDR3 length: 13
CDR3 protein: ASSLDPTGHQGYT

V gene: TRBV2
J gene: TRBJ2-2
CDR3 length: 14
CDR3 protein: ASKDGSGANTGELF

V gene: TRBV25-1
J gene: TRBJ1-6
CDR3 length: 13
CDR3 protein: ASSELDRTNSPLH

V gene: TRBV5-1
J gene: TRBJ2-7
CDR3 length: 14
CDR3 protein: ASSIRSQGMWVEQY

V gene: TRBV29-1
J gene: TRBJ2-5
CDR3 length: 10
CDR3 protein: SVSGTRETQY

V gene: TRBV27
J gene: TRBJ1-2
CDR3 length: 12
CDR3 protein: ASSLSDRVARYT

V gene: TRBV10-3
J gene: TRBJ1-1
CDR3 length: 13
CDR3 protein: ATKKGTAADTEAF

V gene: TRBV5-5
J gene: TRBJ2-2
CDR3 length: 15
CDR3 protein: ASSFQGRQGRTGELF

V gene: TRBV3-1/TRBV3-2
J gene: TRBJ1-2
CDR3 length: 11
CDR3 protein: ASSQDRDYGYT

V gene: TRBV19
J gene: TRBJ2-5
CDR3 length: 13
CDR3 protein: ASSNLRDSGETQY

V gene: TRBV6-5
J gene: TRBJ2-3
CDR3 length: 14
CDR3 protein: ASSYSLAGVADTQY

V gene: TRBV7-2
J gene: TRBJ2-3
CDR3 length: 14
CDR3 protein: ASSLQGGQGTDTQY

V gene: TRBV2
J gene: TRBJ2-2
CDR3 length: 11
CDR3 protein: ASSPGPSGELF

V gene: TRBV4-3
J gene: TRBJ1-4
CDR3 length: 14
CDR3 protein: ASSQLGQGAGEKLF

V gene: TRBV7-3
J gene: TRBJ2-5
CDR3 length: 14
CDR3 protein: ASSLLAGGGQETQY

V gene: TRBV19
J gene: TRBJ1-5
CDR3 length: 14
CDR3 protein: ASSIRQGNSNQPQH

V gene: TRBV18
J gene: TRBJ1-5
CDR3 length: 14
CDR3 protein: ASSPSRVLSNQPQH

V gene: TRBV18
J gene: TRBJ1-2
CDR3 length: 11
CDR3 protein: ASSPLTGDGYT

V gene: TRBV18
J gene: TRBJ2-5
CDR3 length: 14
CDR3 protein: ASSPLGQGAGETQY

V gene: TRBV5-6
J gene: TRBJ1-5
CDR3 length: 12
CDR3 protein: ASSSTGENQPQH

V gene: TRBV19
J gene: TRBJ2-6
CDR3 length: 12
CDR3 protein: ASSTGSGANVLT

V gene: TRBV7-9
J gene: TRBJ2-7
CDR3 length: 15
CDR3 protein: ASSFSPPGLPPREQY

V gene: TRBV7-9
J gene: TRBJ1-5
CDR3 length: 11
CDR3 protein: ASSPRTDQPQH